This TCR beta chain came from a study of T cell responses to AZD1222 COVID-19 vaccine. Points from the study as a whole: Spike-wide vaccine-associated CD4 TCRs dominated at 160-218 and 743-854.

Concerning this clone: Its antigen is not known.

Profiled with immunoSEQ multiplex PCR; TCRdb holds only in-frame clones, not every one. The table has roughly 100,000 clones, roughly 91% seen once. Germline CDR1 and CDR2: LGHNA and YNFKEQ. The CDR3 totals 16 residues. Trimming at V came to 1 base and at J to 4 bases, leaving 6 bases not matched to a gene. The sequencing here drew on peripheral blood, taken on day 0 of AZD1222 vaccination. The TCR comes from an adult in good health. The V call is TRBV4-2, the J call TRBJ1-2; 10 bases align to TRBD1. As DNA, the CDR3 is TGTGCCAGCAGCCAAGGGGGACAGGGGATTATCTATGGCTACACCTTC. It encodes CASSQGGQGIIYGYTF.